This T cell receptor beta chain was captured in a study of OX40 agonist ivuxolimab in advanced cancers. Assay: immunoSEQ multiplex PCR; the TCRdb copy retains only in-frame clones and omits some. The table includes approximately 46,000 clones, roughly four fifths detected once. V dropped 7 bases and J dropped 1; count of bases not matched to a gene: 6. The CDR3 has 16 amino acids. Per germline, CDR1 SGHVS and CDR2 FNYEAQ. The TCR was taken from an adult with an advanced solid tumor such as melanoma, head and neck, liver or kidney cancer. The chain links TRBV7-6 to TRBJ2-6, with 8 bases identical to TRBD1. Sequences were derived from CD4+ or CD8+ T cells sorted from blood, sampled in a trial of the OX40 agonist ivuxolimab. CDR3 region: CASTWDRPSGANVLTF. In DNA form, the CDR3 reads TGTGCCAGCACCTGGGACAGGCCATCTGGGGCCAACGTCCTGACTTTC.